What follows is one T cell receptor (beta chain) and its context. The antigen this receptor binds is unknown. There are no base qualities to consult, and no much larger clone falls within one base. The data were taken from a study of vaccination effects on CD4 cells after COVID-19 (dated by TCRdb to between 2022 and 2023). Context from the whole study: Across the study, the median time from the second dose to post-vaccine sampling was 72 days (range 14 to 241). SARS-CoV-2 spike-specific CD4+ TCR repertoires from before and after mRNA vaccination were compared in COVID-19 convalescent patients and in infection-naive vaccine recipients. A total of approximately 9 COVID-19 convalescent patients and several SARS-CoV-2-naive healthy vaccine recipients were included in the full study. Cultures from other donors in the study were sequenced using the Oncomine TCR Beta short-read assay on an Illumina iSeq 100. Study-wide findings and limitations: Among healthy vaccine recipients, nearly all vaccine-induced clones were SARS-CoV-2 mono-reactive, and just 1 of 255 was cross-reactive with common cold coronaviruses. At late post-vaccination timepoints, both infection-induced and vaccine-induced clones showed marked clonal contraction, consistent with waning T cell responses. Only a small number of convalescent patients were included, and no early post-infection timepoints were available, which limited the study.

Library preparation used the immunoSEQ multiplex PCR assay. DNA from the CD4+ T cells that had been cultured and isolated underwent TCR beta CDR3 sequencing. Turning to the authors' computational methods: Non-productive TCR sequences were discarded, and reads were trimmed to the CDR3 region, with only CDR3s of 7 or more amino acids retained. The MANAFEST web app was used to identify antigen-specific clonotypes by comparing expansion in peptide wells with expansion in reference cultures. To count as positive, a clone had to show expansion at FDR<0.05 compared with the reference and with all other wells, an odds ratio above 5, and a frequency above 0.1% in two replicate wells. Cross-reactive clonotypes were defined as significantly expanded in SARS-CoV-2 spike wells and in at least one common cold coronavirus spike condition. Levenshtein distance calculated with the stringdist R package was used to assess CDR3 similarity, and unrooted trees were constructed with ape in R 3.6.1. This immuneACCESS table, as held by TCRdb, lists in-frame sequences with V and J called but not all clones. Of the missing ones, under half trace to an unresolved V gene in checked studies; the others have no known cause. V and J calls and clone size are those listed in that table; D and trimming were worked out from the DNA. The sample includes tens of thousands of clones, with about 80% observed a single time. About 1.2% of the sample belongs to the ten largest clones.

The CDR3 sequence holds 16 residues, the cysteine and phenylalanine included. CDR3 DNA only is kept here, 48 bases in frame from base 1. Trimmed from V: 3 bases; trimmed from J: 4 bases; junction bases lacking a gene match: 12. The germline V gene provides CDR1 SGDLS and CDR2 YYNGEE. To identify antigen-specific CD4+ T cell clonotypes by their expansion, the ViraFEST assay first stimulated PBMC with viral peptide pools and then applied TCR sequencing. After approximately eleven days of culture, CD4+ T cells were isolated with the EasySep CD4+ T cell isolation kit. Participants received two doses of either the BNT162b2 or the mRNA-1273 mRNA SARS-CoV-2 vaccine. None of the healthy vaccine recipients had a prior SARS-CoV-2 infection, which was confirmed by nucleocapsid antibody tests that came back negative both before and after vaccination. Each well held two million PBMC cultured in IMDM containing roughly 4.9% human AB serum, around 9.3 IU/ml IL-2 and gentamicin, along with 8 to 10 ug/ml peptides. On days 3 and 7, half of the culture medium was replaced with fresh IL-2-containing medium. Unless noted otherwise, every peptide stimulation condition was grown in triplicate wells. Using Ficoll-Paque Plus gradient centrifugation, PBMC were separated from whole blood and then either used fresh or cryopreserved at -140C. Overlapping peptide pools spanned the spike proteins of SARS-CoV-2 and the common cold coronaviruses HCoV-NL63, HCoV-OC43 and HCoV-229E. The QIAamp micro DNA kit was used to extract genomic DNA from the cultured CD4+ T cells.

Here the sequenced sample was CD4+ T cells from PBMCs cultured with HCoV-229E spike peptides, taken after COVID-19 vaccination. Read against the paper, the sample's cell subset or site label means: HCoV-229E spike overlapping peptide pool stimulation. Here the chain combines TRBV9 and TRBJ1-2, with 7 middle bases fitting TRBD1. The sequence was collected from a human donor who received a COVID-19 vaccine. The CDR3 in this case is CASSAETGSKAYGYTF. Read as DNA, the sequence is TGTGCCAGCAGCGCAGAGACAGGGAGTAAGGCCTATGGCTACACCTTC.